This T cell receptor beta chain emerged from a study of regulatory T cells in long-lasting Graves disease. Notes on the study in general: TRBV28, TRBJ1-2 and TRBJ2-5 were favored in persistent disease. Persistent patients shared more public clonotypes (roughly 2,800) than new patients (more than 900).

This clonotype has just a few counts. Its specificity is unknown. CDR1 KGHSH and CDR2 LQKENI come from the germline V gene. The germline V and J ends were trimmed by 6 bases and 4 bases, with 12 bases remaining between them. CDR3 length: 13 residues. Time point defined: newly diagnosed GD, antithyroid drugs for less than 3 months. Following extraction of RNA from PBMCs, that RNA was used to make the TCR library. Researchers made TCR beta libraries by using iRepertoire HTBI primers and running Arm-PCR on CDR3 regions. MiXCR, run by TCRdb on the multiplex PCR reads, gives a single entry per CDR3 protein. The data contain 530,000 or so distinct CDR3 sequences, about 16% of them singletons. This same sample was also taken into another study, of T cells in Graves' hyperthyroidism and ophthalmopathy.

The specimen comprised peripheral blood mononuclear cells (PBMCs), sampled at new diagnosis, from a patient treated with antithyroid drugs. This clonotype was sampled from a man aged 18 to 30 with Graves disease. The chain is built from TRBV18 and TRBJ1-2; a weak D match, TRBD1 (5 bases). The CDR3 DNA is TGTGCCAGCTCCGGGGGGAGATTCTATGGCTACACCTTC. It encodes CASSGGRFYGYTF.